The rows below give T cell receptor beta chains drawn from one sample of a study of blood T cell repertoires in COVID-19. The data were produced by immunoSEQ multiplex PCR, yet TCRdb's version contains in-frame clones alone and is incomplete. The sample carries 130,000 to 150,000 clones, 80% to 90% recorded once. Sequenced sample: peripheral blood. These receptors all come from a human donor with acute or convalescent COVID-19. The donor label of this sample is uncertain. CDR3s include the opening cysteine and the closing phenylalanine or tryptophan. The order of the fields is clone size, V gene, J gene, D gene, CDR3 DNA, CDR3 protein. D genes are given only for firm matches. Clone sizes are given selectively: once, few, many, or a class where the clone is expanded.

clone size: NA
V gene: TRBV24-1
J gene: TRBJ1-5
D gene: TRBD1
CDR3 DNA: TGTGCCACCAGTGATTCAGGGGGAGGCAATCAGCCCCAGCATTTT
CDR3 protein: CATSDSGGGNQPQHF

clone size: once
V gene: TRBV28
J gene: TRBJ1-5
D gene: NA
CDR3 DNA: TGTGCCAGCAGTTTCTGGACAGATGATCAGCCCCAGCATTTT
CDR3 protein: CASSFWTDDQPQHF

clone size: NA
V gene: TRBV19
J gene: TRBJ1-1
D gene: NA
CDR3 DNA: TGTGCCAGTACCGCCCGGGGACATCGGAACACTGAAGCTTTCTTT
CDR3 protein: CASTARGHRNTEAFF

clone size: NA
V gene: TRBV2
J gene: TRBJ1-2
D gene: NA
CDR3 DNA: TGTGCCAGCAGTGTAAACAGGATAATGAATGGCTACACCTTC
CDR3 protein: CASSVNRIMNGYTF

clone size: few
V gene: TRBV9
J gene: TRBJ1-3
D gene: NA
CDR3 DNA: TGTGCCAGCAGCGTACGGCCAGGCTATGGAAACACCATATATTTT
CDR3 protein: CASSVRPGYGNTIYF

clone size: NA
V gene: TRBV25-1
J gene: TRBJ1-3
D gene: NA
CDR3 DNA: TGTGCCAGCGAGACTTCACTACAGGGCGTCCCTGGAAACACCATATATTTT
CDR3 protein: CASETSLQGVPGNTIYF

clone size: once
V gene: TRBV30
J gene: TRBJ1-3
D gene: NA
CDR3 DNA: TGTGCCTGGGGGGACACTGGAAACACCATATATTTT
CDR3 protein: CAWGDTGNTIYF

clone size: many
V gene: TRBV11-2
J gene: TRBJ1-3
D gene: NA
CDR3 DNA: TGTGCCAGCAGCTTCCGCGGAACAGGGATGGTAGGGTCCGGAAACACCATATATTTT
CDR3 protein: CASSFRGTGMVGSGNTIYF

clone size: NA
V gene: TRBV5-5
J gene: TRBJ1-1
D gene: NA
CDR3 DNA: TGTGCCAGCAGTACTCGGGGTACGAACACTGAAGCTTTCTTT
CDR3 protein: CASSTRGTNTEAFF

clone size: NA
V gene: TRBV7-3
J gene: TRBJ2-5
D gene: TRBD2
CDR3 DNA: TGTGCCAGCAGAGTAGCGGGAGAAGGAGAGACCCAGTACTTC
CDR3 protein: CASRVAGEGETQYF

clone size: NA
V gene: TRBV19
J gene: TRBJ2-7
D gene: TRBD1
CDR3 DNA: TGTGCCAGTAGTATCGGACAGGGGTACTACGAGCAGTACTTC
CDR3 protein: CASSIGQGYYEQYF

clone size: NA
V gene: TRBV5-6
J gene: TRBJ1-2
D gene: TRBD1
CDR3 DNA: TGTGCCAGCAGCGCAATCGACAGGGCCCTTGACTACACCTTC
CDR3 protein: CASSAIDRALDYTF

clone size: NA
V gene: TRBV19
J gene: TRBJ2-2
D gene: NA
CDR3 DNA: TGTGCCAGTAATGGGTTACAGCAGAACACCGGGGAGCTGTTTTTT
CDR3 protein: CASNGLQQNTGELFF

clone size: NA
V gene: TRBV24-1
J gene: TRBJ1-5
D gene: NA
CDR3 DNA: TGTGCCACCAGTGGCGAGGGAACCAATCAGCCCCAGCATTTT
CDR3 protein: CATSGEGTNQPQHF

clone size: NA
V gene: TRBV7-9
J gene: TRBJ2-1
D gene: NA
CDR3 DNA: TGTGCCAGCAGACGAGCGGAAAGCTCCTACAATGAGCAGTTCTTC
CDR3 protein: CASRRAESSYNEQFF

clone size: NA
V gene: TRBV6-2/TRBV6-3
J gene: TRBJ2-4
D gene: NA
CDR3 DNA: TGTGCCAGCAGTTATGTCGGAGACATTCAGTACTTC
CDR3 protein: CASSYVGDIQYF

clone size: once
V gene: TRBV9
J gene: TRBJ2-3
D gene: TRBD2
CDR3 DNA: TGTGCCAGCAGCCATAGCGGGGGACTCACAGATACGCAGTATTTT
CDR3 protein: CASSHSGGLTDTQYF

clone size: NA
V gene: TRBV5-1
J gene: TRBJ1-3
D gene: NA
CDR3 DNA: TGCGCCAGCAGCCTGCTGGGGCAGGGAACTGGAAACACCATATATTTT
CDR3 protein: CASSLLGQGTGNTIYF

clone size: few
V gene: TRBV19
J gene: TRBJ2-2
D gene: TRBD2
CDR3 DNA: TGTGCCAGTAGTTGGGGCGCGGGGGCGAACACCGGGGAGCTGTTTTTT
CDR3 protein: CASSWGAGANTGELFF

clone size: NA
V gene: TRBV3-1/TRBV3-2
J gene: TRBJ1-1
D gene: NA
CDR3 DNA: TGTGCCAGCAGCCAAGATGTAGAAAACACTGAAGCTTTCTTT
CDR3 protein: CASSQDVENTEAFF

clone size: NA
V gene: TRBV10-3
J gene: TRBJ1-3
D gene: NA
CDR3 DNA: TGTGCCATCAGTGAGTCGAGGAGCTCTGGAAACACCATATATTTT
CDR3 protein: CAISESRSSGNTIYF

clone size: few
V gene: TRBV19
J gene: TRBJ1-2
D gene: TRBD1
CDR3 DNA: TGTGCCAGTAGTTCGAACCCACAGGGGGGATTACATGGCTACACCTTC
CDR3 protein: CASSSNPQGGLHGYTF

clone size: NA
V gene: TRBV6-2/TRBV6-3
J gene: TRBJ2-2
D gene: TRBD2
CDR3 DNA: TGTGCCAGCAGTTACCGCGGGAGACCCCGCGGAGTCACCGGGGAGCTGTTTTTT
CDR3 protein: CASSYRGRPRGVTGELFF

clone size: NA
V gene: TRBV24-1
J gene: TRBJ1-1
D gene: NA
CDR3 DNA: TGTGCCACCAGTGATACACAGGGTAAAGCTGAAGCTTTCTTT
CDR3 protein: CATSDTQGKAEAFF

clone size: NA
V gene: TRBV7-6
J gene: TRBJ1-2
D gene: NA
CDR3 DNA: TGTGCCAGCAGCTCGGGGGTTGATGGGCTGAGTGGCTACACCTTC
CDR3 protein: CASSSGVDGLSGYTF

clone size: NA
V gene: TRBV9
J gene: TRBJ2-3
D gene: NA
CDR3 DNA: TGTGCCAGCAGCCCCCAGGTATTTGCAGATACGCAGTATTTT
CDR3 protein: CASSPQVFADTQYF

clone size: few
V gene: TRBV6-5
J gene: TRBJ1-2
D gene: NA
CDR3 DNA: TGTGCCAGCAGTCCACAGGGAGCCCGTGGCTACACCTTC
CDR3 protein: CASSPQGARGYTF

clone size: once
V gene: TRBV4-1
J gene: TRBJ2-7
D gene: NA
CDR3 DNA: TGCGCCAGCAGCCAAACCGGGACAACCTACGAGCAGTACTTC
CDR3 protein: CASSQTGTTYEQYF

clone size: NA
V gene: TRBV11-3
J gene: TRBJ2-1
D gene: TRBD2
CDR3 DNA: TGTGCCAGCAGCTTAAGGGTAGCGGGAGGTACGGGTGAGCAGTTCTTC
CDR3 protein: CASSLRVAGGTGEQFF

clone size: NA
V gene: TRBV7-3
J gene: TRBJ2-1
D gene: TRBD2
CDR3 DNA: TGTGCCAGCAGCCCGCGGGGGGGAGATGGCCATGAGCAGTTCTTC
CDR3 protein: CASSPRGGDGHEQFF

clone size: NA
V gene: TRBV5-1
J gene: TRBJ1-6
D gene: NA
CDR3 DNA: TGCGCCAGCAGCCCCGGACTGTATAATTCACCCCTCCACTTT
CDR3 protein: CASSPGLYNSPLHF

clone size: NA
V gene: TRBV6-5
J gene: TRBJ2-5
D gene: TRBD2
CDR3 DNA: TGTGCCAGCAGTTTGACTAGCGGGAGGGGAGAGACCCAGTACTTC
CDR3 protein: CASSLTSGRGETQYF

clone size: NA
V gene: TRBV4-1
J gene: TRBJ2-3
D gene: NA
CDR3 DNA: TGCGCCAGCAGCCAAGAAAAGCGGTCCGGGGCAGATACGCAGTATTTT
CDR3 protein: CASSQEKRSGADTQYF

clone size: NA
V gene: TRBV29-1
J gene: TRBJ1-4
D gene: NA
CDR3 DNA: TGCAGCGGAGCCGTCAATGAAAAACTGTTTTTT
CDR3 protein: CSGAVNEKLFF

clone size: NA
V gene: TRBV2
J gene: TRBJ2-2
D gene: NA
CDR3 DNA: TGTGCCAGCAGTGAACAGTTGAACACCGGGGAGCTGTTTTTT
CDR3 protein: CASSEQLNTGELFF

clone size: NA
V gene: TRBV30
J gene: TRBJ1-2
D gene: NA
CDR3 DNA: TGTGCCTGGAGTGTACGGTGGGAGGGGAGAGGCTACACCTTC
CDR3 protein: CAWSVRWEGRGYTF

clone size: NA
V gene: TRBV7-2
J gene: TRBJ2-5
D gene: NA
CDR3 DNA: TGTGCCAGCAGCTTAGTAGGGAGCGCGCCTCAGGAGACCCAGTACTTC
CDR3 protein: CASSLVGSAPQETQYF

clone size: NA
V gene: TRBV3-1/TRBV3-2
J gene: TRBJ2-1
D gene: TRBD2
CDR3 DNA: TGTGCCAGCAGCCAGGGAGGGTCGGAAAGCAATGAGCAGTTCTTC
CDR3 protein: CASSQGGSESNEQFF

clone size: NA
V gene: TRBV11-3
J gene: TRBJ2-2
D gene: TRBD2
CDR3 DNA: TGTGCCAGCAGCTTAGAGAGCGGGGGGGACACCGGGGAGCTGTTTTTT
CDR3 protein: CASSLESGGDTGELFF

clone size: NA
V gene: TRBV4-1
J gene: TRBJ2-3
D gene: NA
CDR3 DNA: TGCGCCAGCAGCCAAGATTTGGGGGGGCGGGGCACAGATACGCAGTATTTT
CDR3 protein: CASSQDLGGRGTDTQYF

clone size: NA
V gene: TRBV5-6
J gene: TRBJ1-1
D gene: NA
CDR3 DNA: TGTGCCAGCAGCTTTAAATCTACAGGGCTGAACACTGAAGCTTTCTTT
CDR3 protein: CASSFKSTGLNTEAFF

clone size: NA
V gene: TRBV6-5
J gene: TRBJ1-2
D gene: NA
CDR3 DNA: TGTGCCAGCAGTTACCAGGGTCACTATGGCTACACCTTC
CDR3 protein: CASSYQGHYGYTF